This TCR beta chain was documented in a study of OX40 agonist ivuxolimab in advanced cancers. Looking at the study overall: Patients took ivuxolimab, an agonistic anti-OX40 (CD134) antibody. Earlier treatment with anti-PD-1, anti-PD-L1 or anti-CTLA-4 was permitted, and around 43% had received some. Study-wide findings and caveats: Partial responders at 0.1-3.0 mg/kg showed near-lowest clonal expansion. Both blood CD4+ and CD8+ T cells showed clonal growth by week 6 at 0.1 to 3.0 mg/kg.

CDR1 SGHRS and CDR2 YFSETQ come from the germline V gene. The CDR3 has 13 amino acids. Trimming shortened V by 6 bases and J by 5 bases, and 14 bases separated the two germline ends. With respect to this clone: The antigen remains unidentified.

The table came from immunoSEQ multiplex PCR; TCRdb's copy has only in-frame clones and leaves some out. The sample comprises about 43,000 clones, around 85% of which are singletons, and 15% rests with the top ten. This specimen was CD4+ or CD8+ T cells sorted from blood, taken in a trial of the OX40 agonist ivuxolimab. V is TRBV5-1 and J is TRBJ1-1; weak D call: TRBD1 (5 bases). The receptor's source is an adult with an advanced solid tumor such as melanoma, head and neck, liver or kidney cancer. The CDR3 region is CASTRGEDTEAFF. The CDR3 DNA reads as TGCGCCAGCACCCGGGGGGAGGATACTGAAGCTTTCTTT. Combining the CDR3 with reference TRBV5-1 and TRBJ1-1 gives the whole variable domain KAGVTQTPRYLIKTRGQQVTLSCSPISGHRSVSWYQQTPGQGLQFLFEYFSETQRNKGNFPGRFSGRQFSNSRSEMNVSTLELGDSALYLCASTRGEDTEAFFGQGTRLTVV.